The 12 T cell receptor beta chains below all came from one sample that was sequenced in a study of T cells in Graves' hyperthyroidism and ophthalmopathy. TCR beta CDR3 regions were amplified from RNA. The TCR CDR3 first-round RT-PCR relied on the HTBI primer set. MiXCR was run by TCRdb on the multiplex PCR reads, yielding one entry per CDR3 protein. Of about 560,000 distinct CDR3 sequences listed, around 17% are singletons. Input material: blood. Receptor source: a woman aged 18-35 years with Graves' hyperthyroidism.

Points on this clonotype: A read error may explain this, as a much larger clone is one base away. The chain links TRBV2 to TRBJ2-1; 7 bases map to TRBD2. The CDR3 loop spans 15 amino acids. The germline V gene encodes CDR1 SNHLY and CDR2 FYNNEI. V lost 3 bases, J lost 0 bases, and 2 bases stayed unmatched. This CDR3 is CASSERESSYNEQFF. As DNA, the CDR3 is TGTGCCAGCAGTGAGCGGGAGAGCTCCTACAATGAGCAGTTCTTC. Supplemented by reference TRBV2 and TRBJ2-1, the full variable domain reads EPEVTQTPSHQVTQMGQEVILRCVPISNHLYFYWYRQILGQKVEFLVSFYNNEISEKSEIFDDQFSVERPDGSNFTLKIRSTKLEDSAMYFCASSERESSYNEQFFGPGTRLTVL.

This rearrangement joins TRBV29-1 to TRBJ1-5, with TRBD1 matching over 9 bases. There are 13 residues in the CDR3. Germline lookup yields CDR1 SQVTM and CDR2 ANQGSEA. V shed 6 bases, J shed 5 bases, and the junction held 5 bases outside the gene matches. The CDR3 region is CSVARDRDQPQHF. CDR3 bases: TGCAGCGTAGCCAGGGACAGGGATCAGCCCCAGCATTTT.

Ten or more counts support this clonotype. J is TRBJ2-6 and V is TRBV2, with a tentative D call TRBD1 (5 bases). This CDR3 has 18 amino acids. CDR1 is SNHLY and CDR2 is FYNNEI in the germline V gene. V was cut by 6 bases and J by 0 bases, with 18 bases left in between. The CDR3 coding sequence is TGTGCCAGCAGGGGTTCAGGGTTGGCTGTCTCTGGGGCCAACGTCCTGACTTTC. Translated, it gives CASRGSGLAVSGANVLTF.

In this sample, this clonotype turned up many times. The CDR3 is CASSYTTSGRADTQYF. CDR3 nucleotide sequence: TGTGCCAGCAGTTATACGACTAGCGGGAGAGCTGATACGCAGTATTTT. The rearrangement uses TRBV6-1 and TRBJ2-3, with 12 bases aligning to TRBD2. The germline CDR1 and CDR2 sequences are MNHNS and SASEGT. V gave up 5 bases and J gave up 6 bases; unmatched junction bases: 9. The CDR3 contains 16 residues.

This clonotype was seen repeatedly, ten times or more. This rearrangement joins TRBV20-1 to TRBJ2-1; unclear D gene. The germline V gene has CDR1 DFQATT and CDR2 SNEGSKA (reference sequence). V lost 6 bases to trimming and J lost 4 bases, with 19 bases between them. This CDR3 has 15 amino acids. The DNA for the CDR3 is TGCAGTGCCGTAGGGCTGTCTCGCGGTTACAATGAGCAGTTCTTC. Protein sequence: CSAVGLSRGYNEQFF.

The sample holds many counts of this clonotype. The gene calls are TRBV6-1 and TRBJ2-7; 7 bases line up with TRBD1. The V gene end was trimmed by 4 bases and the J gene end by 3 bases; junction bases not matched to a gene: 9. Germline assignment: CDR1 MNHNS and CDR2 SASEGT. The CDR3 sequence is 15 residues long. CDR3 DNA sequence: TGTGCCAGCAGTGCCCTCTCGGGACAGCTCTACGAGCAGTACTTC. This gives the protein CASSALSGQLYEQYF.

Worth noting for this clonotype: A much larger clone lies one base from this, so it may be a read error. CDR3 sequence: CAGSRWAEYNSPLHF. In DNA form, the CDR3 reads TGTGCCGGCAGCCGCTGGGCAGAGTATAATTCACCCCTCCACTTT. The chain employs TRBV28 and TRBJ1-6; D unresolved. CDR1 MDHEN and CDR2 SYDVKM come from the germline V gene. This CDR3 region has 15 residues.

The J gene is TRBJ2-1, the V gene TRBV5-1, with TRBD1 identical over 11 bases. This CDR3 has 17 residues. The germline V gene has CDR1 SGHRS and CDR2 YFSETQ. V was pared by 0 bases and J by 6 bases, with 8 bases of the junction left unmatched. This CDR3 is CASSLVQPGTGGNEQFF. The CDR3, as DNA: TGCGCCAGCAGCTTGGTTCAGCCGGGGACAGGGGGCAATGAGCAGTTCTTC.

This clonotype appeared many times. This rearrangement joins TRBV6-5 to TRBJ2-7; TRBD1 agrees at 9 bases. The germline V gene has CDR1 MNHEY and CDR2 SVGAGI. Germline trimming cut 0 bases from V and 6 bases from J; bases unmatched to any gene: 6. This CDR3 comprises 15 residues. The CDR3: CASSYSRRTGAEQYF. Written as DNA, the CDR3 is TGTGCCAGCAGTTACTCCAGAAGGACAGGGGCCGAGCAGTACTTC.

The chain uses TRBV29-1 and TRBJ1-4; D is ambiguous. The germline gives CDR1 SQVTM, CDR2 ANQGSEA. CDR3 size: 11 residues. The CDR3, as DNA: TGCAGTGCTTGGGAGAAGGAAAAACTGTTTTTT. Its protein product is CSAWEKEKLFF.

This chain links TRBV3-1 with TRBJ1-2, with D perhaps matching TRBD1 (6 bases). Germline V gives CDR1 LGHDT, CDR2 YNNKEL (reference sequence). Between the trimmed V and J ends, which lost 2 bases and 0 bases, there was a span of 10 bases. The CDR3 has 15 residues. The CDR3 here is CASSQNRESNYGYTF. The CDR3 region has the DNA TGTGCCAGCAGCCAAAACAGGGAGTCTAACTATGGCTACACCTTC.

The gene calls are TRBV7-9 and TRBJ1-5; TRBD1 matches at 7 bases. CDR1 is SEHNR and CDR2 is FQNEAQ in the germline V gene (reference sequence). The CDR3 contains 18 residues. Trimming took 2 bases from V and 9 from J; bases not matched to a gene: 19. The CDR3 sequence: CASSLSGPASGGIRPQHF. CDR3 DNA sequence: TGTGCCAGCAGCTTATCGGGGCCCGCTTCAGGGGGGATCCGGCCCCAGCATTTT.